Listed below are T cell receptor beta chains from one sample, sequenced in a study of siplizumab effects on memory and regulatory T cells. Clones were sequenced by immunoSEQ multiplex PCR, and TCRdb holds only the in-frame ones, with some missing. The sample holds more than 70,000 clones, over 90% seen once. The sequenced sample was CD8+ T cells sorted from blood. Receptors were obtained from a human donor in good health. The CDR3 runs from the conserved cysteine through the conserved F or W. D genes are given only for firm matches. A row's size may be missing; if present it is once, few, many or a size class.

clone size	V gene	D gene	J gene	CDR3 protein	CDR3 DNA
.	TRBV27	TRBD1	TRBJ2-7	CASSHGTGWTSYEQYF	TGTGCCAGCAGTCACGGGACAGGGTGGACCTCCTACGAGCAGTACTTC
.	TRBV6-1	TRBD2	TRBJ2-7	CASSWGLAAYEQYF	TGTGCCAGCAGTTGGGGACTAGCGGCCTACGAGCAGTACTTC
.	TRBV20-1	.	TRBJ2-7	CSARHRYEQYF	TGCAGTGCTAGGCATCGCTACGAGCAGTACTTC
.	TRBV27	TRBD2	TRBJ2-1	CASTSGELYNEQFF	TGTGCCAGTACTAGCGGGGAGCTCTACAATGAGCAGTTCTTC
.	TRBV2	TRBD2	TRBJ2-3	CASTPSWISGSTDTQYF	TGTGCCAGCACGCCCTCTTGGATTAGCGGGAGCACAGATACGCAGTATTTT
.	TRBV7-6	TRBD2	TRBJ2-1	CASSLDLLAVNNEQFF	TGTGCCAGCAGCTTAGATTTACTAGCGGTAAACAATGAGCAGTTCTTC
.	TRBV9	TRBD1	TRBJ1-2	CASSVGGTGGNYGYTF	TGTGCCAGCAGCGTTGGCGGGACAGGCGGTAACTATGGCTACACCTTC
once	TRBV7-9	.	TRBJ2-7	CASSGPRDNYEQYF	TGTGCCAGCAGTGGACCCAGGGACAATTACGAGCAGTACTTC
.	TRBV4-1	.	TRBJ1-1	CASSLEQGPNTEAFF	TGCGCCAGCAGCCTAGAACAGGGCCCGAACACTGAAGCTTTCTTT
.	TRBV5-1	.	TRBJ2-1	CASSEARPNNEQFF	TGCGCCAGCAGCGAAGCGCGCCCGAACAATGAGCAGTTCTTC
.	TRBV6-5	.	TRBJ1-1	CASSYSARRLEAFF	TGTGCCAGCAGTTACTCTGCCAGGAGACTTGAAGCTTTCTTT
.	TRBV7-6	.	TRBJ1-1	CASSLDPGTEAFF	TGTGCCAGCAGCTTAGATCCGGGGACTGAAGCTTTCTTT
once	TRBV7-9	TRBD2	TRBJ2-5	CASSTSGRAETQYF	TGTGCCAGCAGCACTAGCGGTAGGGCGGAGACCCAGTACTTC
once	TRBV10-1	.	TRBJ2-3	CASSDSPPGRPDTQYF	TGCGCCAGCAGTGATTCCCCTCCGGGGAGGCCAGATACGCAGTATTTT
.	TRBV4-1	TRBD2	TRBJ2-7	CASSLARELEQYF	TGCGCCAGCAGTCTCGCGCGGGAGCTTGAGCAGTACTTC
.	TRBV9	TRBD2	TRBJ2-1	CASSIPRTSGINEQFF	TGTGCCAGCAGCATACCGAGGACTAGCGGGATCAATGAGCAGTTCTTC
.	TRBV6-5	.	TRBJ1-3	CASSYSGKDTIYF	TGTGCCAGCAGTTACTCAGGAAAGGACACCATATATTTT
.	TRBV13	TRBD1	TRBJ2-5	CASSPRDRRRETQYF	TGTGCCAGCAGCCCCCGGGACAGGAGGCGGGAGACCCAGTACTTC
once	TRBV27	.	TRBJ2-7	CASSPLPAGRNEQYF	TGTGCCAGCAGTCCCCTTCCGGCGGGAAGAAACGAGCAGTACTTC
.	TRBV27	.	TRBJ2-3	CASSPTSNPLDTQYF	TGTGCCAGCAGTCCAACTAGCAACCCACTCGATACGCAGTATTTT
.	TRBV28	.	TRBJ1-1	CASSLGVNTEAFF	TGTGCCAGCAGTTTAGGGGTGAACACTGAAGCTTTCTTT
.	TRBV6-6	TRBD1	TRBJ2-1	CASSYSGQGTEQFF	TGTGCCAGCAGTTACTCGGGACAGGGTACTGAGCAGTTCTTC
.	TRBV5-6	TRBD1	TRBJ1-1	CASSLGTGVPEAFF	TGTGCCAGCAGCTTGGGGACAGGGGTCCCTGAAGCTTTCTTT
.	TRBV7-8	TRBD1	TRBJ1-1	CASSLNAGGITEAFF	TGTGCCAGCAGCTTGAACGCAGGGGGCATAACTGAAGCTTTCTTT
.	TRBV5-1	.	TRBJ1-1	CASRESHRETEAFF	TGCGCCAGCAGGGAAAGCCACAGGGAGACTGAAGCTTTCTTT
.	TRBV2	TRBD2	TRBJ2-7	CASSYSGGVSIYEQYF	TGTGCCAGCAGCTACTCCGGGGGGGTCTCAATCTACGAGCAGTACTTC
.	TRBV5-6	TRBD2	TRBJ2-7	CASSPRTSGSYEQYF	TGTGCCAGCAGCCCGAGGACTAGCGGGAGCTACGAGCAGTACTTC
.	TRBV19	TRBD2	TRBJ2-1	CASSRTSGGSYNEQFF	TGTGCCAGTAGTAGGACTAGCGGGGGCTCCTACAATGAGCAGTTCTTC
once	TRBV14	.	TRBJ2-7	CASSQLDRTYEQYF	TGTGCCAGCAGCCAACTGGACAGAACCTACGAGCAGTACTTC
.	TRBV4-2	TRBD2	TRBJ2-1	CASSLGLAGSYNEQFF	TGTGCCAGCAGCCTGGGACTAGCGGGATCCTACAATGAGCAGTTCTTC
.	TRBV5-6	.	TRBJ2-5	CASTLGGLETQYF	TGTGCCAGCACCTTAGGGGGGTTAGAGACCCAGTACTTC
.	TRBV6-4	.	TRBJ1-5	CASNLPQHF	TGTGCCAGCAATCTGCCCCAGCATTTT
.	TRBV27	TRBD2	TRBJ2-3	CASSFELAGSQDTQYF	TGTGCCAGCAGTTTCGAACTAGCGGGAAGTCAAGATACGCAGTATTTT
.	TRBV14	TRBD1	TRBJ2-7	CASSPGTGIYEQYF	TGTGCCAGCAGCCCCGGGACAGGCATTTACGAGCAGTACTTC
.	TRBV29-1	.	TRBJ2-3	CSVETPGPPSFTQYF	TGCAGCGTTGAAACTCCGGGACCCCCATCCTTCACGCAGTATTTT
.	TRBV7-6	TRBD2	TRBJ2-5	CASSFSGSEMETQYF	TGTGCCAGCAGCTTTAGCGGGAGTGAGATGGAGACCCAGTACTTC
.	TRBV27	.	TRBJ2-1	CASSFTEGGRDEQFF	TGTGCCAGCAGTTTTACGGAGGGGGGGCGGGATGAGCAGTTCTTC
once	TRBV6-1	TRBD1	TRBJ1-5	CASSGTGYSNQPQHF	TGTGCCAGCAGTGGGACAGGTTATAGCAATCAGCCCCAGCATTTT
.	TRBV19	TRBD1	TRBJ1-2	CASITAGTGNYGYTF	TGTGCCAGTATCACCGCCGGGACAGGGAACTATGGCTACACCTTC
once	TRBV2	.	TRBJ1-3	CARLISFSGNTIYF	TGTGCCAGATTGATCTCGTTCTCTGGAAACACCATATATTTT